This T cell receptor (beta chain) was recorded in a study of beta chain features in type 1 diabetes. Findings and caveats of the study: Across all four CD4+ subsets, people with type 1 diabetes showed modestly shorter TCRB CDR3s. For cells with high TCR expression, cDNA sequencing could yield over-representation.

What was sequenced were expressed TCRB transcripts, since all of the isolated RNA had been reverse transcribed. The study sequenced naive, central memory and regulatory T cell samples to an average of about 3.8 million reads. Generated by immunoSEQ multiplex PCR, the TCRdb table keeps only in-frame clones and is missing some. The repertoire holds about 280,000 clones, with 15% as singletons. This clone has a handful of counts. No antigen is known for it. CDR3 length: 18 amino acids. V lost 3 bases, J lost 2 bases, and 10 bases stayed unmatched. The germline V gene encodes CDR1 MNHEY and CDR2 SMNVEV (reference sequence). Donors contributed one heparinised blood draw apiece, averaging about 116 mL.

Sequenced material: naive CD4+ T cells from blood. The chain couples TRBV27 to TRBJ2-6, with 7 nucleotides matching TRBD1. This TCR was recovered from a man in his late teens or twenties with type 1 diabetes. DNA for the CDR3: TGTGCCAGCAGTTTCAGAAGACAGGGAACCACTGGGGCCAACGTCCTGACTTTC. This translates into CASSFRRQGTTGANVLTF.